One sample yielded the 12 T cell receptor beta chains listed below, sequenced in a study of neurological immune-mediated disorders. One entry per CDR3 protein results from TCRdb running MiXCR on the 5' RACE reads. The table has tens of thousands of distinct CDR3 sequences, approximately 4.5% seen once. Material: PBMCs. The receptors stem from a woman aged 60-75 years with multiple sclerosis.

This sequence joins TRBV27 and TRBJ2-2, with 9 bases fitting TRBD2. After removal of 5 bases from V and 5 bases from J, the junction contained 9 bases not matched to a gene. Germline CDR1 is MNHEY and CDR2 is SMNVEV (reference sequence). This CDR3 is built from 16 residues. CDR3: CASSPRGSGRTGELFF. CDR3 bases: TGTGCCAGCAGTCCTCGGGGGAGCGGGAGGACCGGGGAGCTGTTTTTT.

This clonotype has only a few counts. The V and J genes are TRBV20-1 and TRBJ2-1; D call uncertain. V was clipped by 6 bases and J by 6 bases, with 18 bases between them. This CDR3 comprises 14 residues. The germline CDR1 and CDR2 sequences are DFQATT and SNEGSKA (reference sequence). The CDR3 DNA reads as TGCAGTGCCCGTGGCCCCGTGTGGCCCAATGAGCAGTTCTTC. Translating it yields CSARGPVWPNEQFF.

This clonotype was seen a handful of times. The CDR3 protein is CAISQDRQETQYF. The CDR3 region has the DNA TGTGCCATCAGCCAGGACAGACAGGAGACCCAGTACTTC. V usage is TRBV10-3 and J usage is TRBJ2-5, with D perhaps TRBD1 (6 bases). CDR1 and CDR2 (germline): ENHRY, SYGVKD. There are 13 residues in the CDR3. V was clipped by 6 bases and J by 5 bases, with 13 bases between them.

This clonotype was recorded at least ten times. V and J are TRBV20-1 and TRBJ1-5, with 7 nucleotides matching TRBD1. Germline V gene sequence: CDR1 DFQATT, CDR2 SNEGSKA (reference sequence). The CDR3 loop spans 13 amino acids. The V segment lost 5 bases and the J segment 2 bases; nucleotides outside the gene matches: 3. As DNA, the CDR3 is TGCAGTGCTGCTGGACAGGGCAATCAGCCCCAGCATTTT. This encodes CSAAGQGNQPQHF.

This clonotype was picked up many times. The chain joins TRBV20-1 to TRBJ1-1; D not certain. The V gene lost 1 base and the J gene lost 1 base, with 7 bases spanning the gap. Per the germline V gene, CDR1 is DFQATT and CDR2 is SNEGSKA (reference sequence). This CDR3 is built from 13 residues. CDR3 DNA sequence: TGCAGTGCTAGAGCGACGGGGAACACTGAAGCTTTCTTT. This gives the protein CSARATGNTEAFF.

This clonotype was seen many times. The chain is built from TRBV30 and TRBJ2-2; no firm D call. This CDR3 region has 13 residues. Germline V gene sequence: CDR1 GTSNPN, CDR2 SVGIG (reference sequence). Deletions cut 2 bases from V and 0 bases from J, with 4 bases between. The CDR3 DNA is TGTGCCTGGAGTTCTTCGAACACCGGGGAGCTGTTTTTT. Protein product: CAWSSSNTGELFF.

In this sample, this clonotype turned up a few times. V is TRBV7-2 and J is TRBJ2-3; the D gene is possibly TRBD1 (6 bases). The CDR3 spans 13 residues. Germline V lookup: CDR1 SGHTA, CDR2 FQGNSA. Trimming shortened V by 8 bases and J by 2 bases, and 11 bases separated the two germline ends. CDR3 nucleotide sequence: TGTGCCAGCGGACAGCCCCACACAGATACGCAGTATTTT. This translates into CASGQPHTDTQYF.

V gene TRBV6-6 combines with J gene TRBJ1-6, with D maybe TRBD1 (6 bases). This CDR3 has 17 amino acids. Germline V CDR1 and CDR2: MNHNY, SVGAGI (reference sequence). V dropped 5 bases and J dropped 8 bases, with 22 bases sitting between them. The CDR3, as DNA: TGTGCCAGCAGTATACTCGATGCAGCACAGGGACATTCACCCCTCCACTTT. Translation: CASSILDAAQGHSPLHF.

This clonotype was counted ten times or more. CDR3: CASSVPGQGFPEAFF. CDR3 coding DNA: TGTGCCAGCAGTGTCCCGGGACAGGGTTTCCCTGAAGCTTTCTTT. The rearrangement links TRBV12-3 or TRBV12-4 to TRBJ1-1; TRBD1 aligns across 9 bases. The CDR3 length is 15 residues. Trimming at V came to 5 bases and at J to 6 bases, leaving 10 bases not matched to a gene.

This clonotype has at least ten counts. CDR3: CASSRGQDLAKNIQYF. The CDR3, as DNA: TGTGCCAGCAGCCGTGGACAGGATTTAGCCAAAAACATTCAGTACTTC. The chain joins TRBV5-4 to TRBJ2-4; TRBD1 matches at 7 bases. The CDR3 totals 16 residues. J lost 0 bases, V lost 4 bases, and 7 bases had no gene match. Germline V lookup: CDR1 SGHNT, CDR2 YYREEE (reference sequence).

This clonotype occurred many times. The J gene is TRBJ2-1, the V gene TRBV2, with TRBD2 matching 14 bases. The CDR3 has 15 amino acids. Germline loops: CDR1 SNHLY, CDR2 FYNNEI. The junction had 6 bases not matched to a gene; V was cut back by 6 bases and J by 8 bases. The CDR3, as DNA: TGTGCCAGCAGGGCGGGACTAGCGGGGGTCTATGAGCAGTTCTTC. As protein: CASRAGLAGVYEQFF.

Many counts were recorded for this clonotype. The chain couples TRBV9 to TRBJ2-1; possibly TRBD1 or TRBD2 for D (5 bases each). Trimming removed 4 bases at V and 6 bases at J, with 23 bases between. Germline assignment: CDR1 SGDLS and CDR2 YYNGEE. The CDR3 spans 17 residues. As DNA, the CDR3 is TGTGCCAGCAGCCGCCGGGACGGCGAGGGGTCTTTCAATGAGCAGTTCTTC. Its protein product is CASSRRDGEGSFNEQFF.